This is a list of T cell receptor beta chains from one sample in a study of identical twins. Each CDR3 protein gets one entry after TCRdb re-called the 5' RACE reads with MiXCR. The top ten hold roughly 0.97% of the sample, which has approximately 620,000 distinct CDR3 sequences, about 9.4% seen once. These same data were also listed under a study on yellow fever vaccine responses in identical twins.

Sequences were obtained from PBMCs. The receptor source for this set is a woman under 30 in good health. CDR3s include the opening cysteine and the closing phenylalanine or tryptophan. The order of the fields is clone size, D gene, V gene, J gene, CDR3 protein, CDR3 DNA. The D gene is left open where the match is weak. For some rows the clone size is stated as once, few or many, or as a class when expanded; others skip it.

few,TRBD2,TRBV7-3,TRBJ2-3,CASSPGLAGAYTQYF,TGTGCCAGCAGCCCCGGACTAGCGGGGGCATATACGCAGTATTTT
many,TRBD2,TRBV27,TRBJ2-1,CASSRPGLEFNNEQFF,TGTGCCAGCAGCCGCCCGGGACTAGAATTCAACAATGAGCAGTTCTTC
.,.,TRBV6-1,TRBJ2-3,CASKPASTDTQYF,TGTGCCAGCAAGCCGGCTAGCACAGATACGCAGTATTTT
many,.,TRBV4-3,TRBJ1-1,CASNSEGTEAFF,TGCGCCAGTAATTCCGAGGGTACTGAAGCTTTCTTT
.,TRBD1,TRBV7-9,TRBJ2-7,CASSLTGQGAYEQYF,TGTGCCAGCAGCTTAACGGGACAGGGGGCCTACGAGCAGTACTTC
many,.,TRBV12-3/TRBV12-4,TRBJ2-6,CASSYWMTSGANVLTF,TGTGCCAGCTCGTATTGGATGACCTCTGGGGCCAACGTCCTGACTTTC
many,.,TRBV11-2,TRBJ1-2,CASSLDRTAYGYTF,TGTGCCAGCAGCTTAGATCGGACAGCCTATGGCTACACCTTC
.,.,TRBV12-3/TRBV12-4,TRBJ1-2,CASSLATGQYGYTF,TGTGCCAGCAGTTTAGCTACAGGGCAATATGGCTACACCTTC
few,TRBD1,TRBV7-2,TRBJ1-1,CASSSGQGWTEAFF,TGTGCCAGCAGCTCAGGACAGGGGTGGACTGAAGCTTTCTTT
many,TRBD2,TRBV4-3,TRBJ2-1,CASSQDPGGYEQFF,TGCGCCAGCAGCCAAGATCCGGGGGGGTATGAGCAGTTCTTC
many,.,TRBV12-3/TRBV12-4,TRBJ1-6,CASSLGSNSPLHF,TGTGCCAGCAGTTTGGGGTCTAATTCACCCCTCCACTTT
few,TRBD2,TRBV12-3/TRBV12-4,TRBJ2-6,CASRLAGVFGANVLTF,TGTGCCAGCAGGCTAGCGGGAGTGTTTGGGGCCAACGTCCTGACTTTC
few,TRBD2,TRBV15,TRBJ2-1,CATSRDPLGASGYNEQFF,TGTGCCACCAGCAGAGATCCTCTCGGGGCTAGCGGATACAATGAGCAGTTCTTC
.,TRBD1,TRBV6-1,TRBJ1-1,CASSPRGPDTEAFF,TGTGCCAGCAGTCCCAGGGGGCCGGACACTGAAGCTTTCTTT
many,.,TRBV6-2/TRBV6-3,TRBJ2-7,CASRKVRRAQSYEQYF,TGTGCCAGCAGAAAAGTAAGACGAGCGCAATCCTACGAGCAGTACTTC
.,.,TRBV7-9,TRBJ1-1,CASSFEGATTEAFF,TGTGCCAGCAGCTTTGAGGGTGCGACCACTGAAGCTTTCTTT
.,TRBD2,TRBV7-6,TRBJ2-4,CASSLGTSGRGNIQYF,TGTGCCAGCAGCTTGGGGACTAGCGGGAGAGGGAACATTCAGTACTTC
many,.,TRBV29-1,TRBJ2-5,CSSRGFEETQYF,TGCAGCTCCCGCGGGTTCGAGGAGACCCAGTACTTC
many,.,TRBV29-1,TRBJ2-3,CSDQRGVDTQYF,TGCAGCGATCAAAGGGGTGTAGATACGCAGTATTTT
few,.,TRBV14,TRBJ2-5,CASSQGTRKAQETQYF,TGTGCCAGCAGCCAAGGAACGAGGAAAGCTCAAGAGACCCAGTACTTC
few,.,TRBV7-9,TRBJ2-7,CASSSGLTLGEQYF,TGTGCCAGCAGCTCCGGGCTAACCCTGGGTGAGCAGTACTTC
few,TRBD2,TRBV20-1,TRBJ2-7,CSAIPTSGHYEQYF,TGCAGTGCTATTCCGACTAGCGGTCACTACGAGCAGTACTTC
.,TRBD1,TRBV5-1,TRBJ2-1,CASSYRDSRSNEQFF,TGCGCCAGCAGCTACCGGGACAGTCGCTCCAATGAGCAGTTCTTC
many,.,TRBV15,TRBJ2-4,CATSRGDNPIGGNIQYF,TGTGCCACCAGCAGAGGGGACAACCCCATCGGCGGAAACATTCAGTACTTC
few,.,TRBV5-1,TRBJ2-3,CASSLQGRGGTDTQYF,TGCGCCAGCAGCTTGCAGGGACGAGGAGGAACAGATACGCAGTATTTT
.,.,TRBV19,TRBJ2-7,CASSMGDTAYEQYF,TGTGCCAGTAGTATGGGGGACACTGCCTACGAGCAGTACTTC
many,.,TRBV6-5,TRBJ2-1,CASSYSGYNEQFF,TGTGCCAGCAGTTATTCAGGCTACAATGAGCAGTTCTTC